The rows below give T cell receptor beta chains drawn from one sample of a study of cytomegalovirus exposure and HLA in healthy donors. Generated by immunoSEQ multiplex PCR, the TCRdb table keeps only in-frame clones and is missing some. The sample includes 180,000 or so clones, about 83% seen only once; the top ten take roughly 1.4%. Sequencing was carried out using PBMCs. The source is a woman aged 25 to 39 in good health and CMV-seronegative. The CDR3 runs from the conserved cysteine through the conserved F or W. D genes are given only for firm matches. Some rows mark clone size as missing; the rest say once, few, many or name a class of expanded clone.

clone size | J gene | D gene | V gene | CDR3 protein | CDR3 DNA
- | TRBJ2-7 | - | TRBV7-6 | CASSFSAGEQYF | TGTGCCAGCAGCTTTAGCGCGGGGGAGCAGTACTTC
- | TRBJ2-7 | TRBD2 | TRBV10-2 | CATSPGTSVSEQYF | TGCGCCACCTCCCCCGGGACTAGCGTATCCGAGCAGTACTTC
- | TRBJ1-1 | - | TRBV6-6 | CASSYAGANTEAFF | TGTGCCAGCAGTTACGCAGGGGCGAACACTGAAGCTTTCTTT
- | TRBJ1-1 | TRBD1 | TRBV5-8 | CASDRFNRGNTEAFF | TGTGCCAGCGACCGATTTAACAGGGGTAACACTGAAGCTTTCTTT
- | TRBJ2-7 | TRBD1 | TRBV29-1 | CSVPEVDRDTYEQYF | TGCAGCGTCCCTGAGGTGGACAGGGACACCTACGAGCAGTACTTC
- | TRBJ2-5 | - | TRBV29-1 | CSVEEGGRETQYF | TGCAGCGTTGAAGAGGGGGGGCGAGAGACCCAGTACTTC
- | TRBJ1-5 | - | TRBV5-6 | CASSLKGRYSNQPQHF | TGTGCCAGCAGCTTGAAGGGGAGGTATAGCAATCAGCCCCAGCATTTT
- | TRBJ2-3 | - | TRBV9 | CASSVVGVGATDTQYF | TGTGCCAGCAGCGTAGTAGGGGTGGGGGCCACAGATACGCAGTATTTT
- | TRBJ2-7 | - | TRBV4-2 | CASSQRNRVYEQYF | TGTGCCAGCAGCCAAAGGAACAGGGTTTACGAGCAGTACTTC
few | TRBJ2-2 | - | TRBV10-1 | CASSESRGGRAGELFF | TGCGCCAGCAGTGAGTCCAGAGGGGGTAGGGCCGGGGAGCTGTTTTTT
- | TRBJ1-2 | TRBD1 | TRBV30 | CAWSPGGRRGYTF | TGTGCCTGGAGTCCAGGGGGACGGCGGGGCTACACCTTC
- | TRBJ2-7 | - | TRBV6-7 | CASSYSNTYEQYF | TGTGCCAGCAGTTACTCGAACACCTACGAGCAGTACTTC
few | TRBJ1-2 | - | TRBV7-9 | CASSLNYGYTF | TGTGCCAGCAGCCTGAACTATGGCTACACCTTC
- | TRBJ1-1 | TRBD1 | TRBV4-2 | CASSQFGRGDRGTEAFF | TGTGCCAGCAGCCAGTTCGGCAGGGGGGACAGGGGCACTGAAGCTTTCTTT
- | TRBJ2-3 | TRBD2 | TRBV5-4 | CASRLTSGGADTQYF | TGTGCCAGCAGACTGACTAGCGGGGGGGCCGATACGCAGTATTTT
- | TRBJ2-3 | TRBD2 | TRBV25-1 | CASSESALAGETDTQYF | TGTGCCAGCAGTGAATCCGCTCTAGCGGGGGAGACAGATACGCAGTATTTT
- | TRBJ1-5 | TRBD1 | TRBV19 | CASSMVAGGHQPQHF | TGTGCCAGTAGTATGGTGGCAGGGGGCCATCAGCCCCAGCATTTT
- | TRBJ1-1 | TRBD1 | TRBV18 | CASSPRDRQNTEAFF | TGTGCCAGCTCACCCCGGGACAGACAGAACACTGAAGCTTTCTTT
- | TRBJ1-5 | - | TRBV5-5 | CASSLGQLSNQPQHF | TGTGCCAGCAGCTTGGGTCAACTTAGCAATCAGCCCCAGCATTTT
- | TRBJ2-7 | TRBD1 | TRBV6-1 | CAAGWAGGEYEQYF | TGTGCCGCGGGTTGGGCAGGGGGCGAGTACGAGCAGTACTTC
- | TRBJ1-3 | TRBD1 | TRBV7-2 | CASSLRGQAGNTIYF | TGTGCCAGCAGCTTAAGGGGACAGGCTGGAAACACCATATATTTT
- | TRBJ1-5 | - | TRBV29-1 | CSVGRGGARNQPQHF | TGCAGCGTCGGGAGGGGGGGGGCCCGCAATCAGCCCCAGCATTTT
- | TRBJ1-2 | - | TRBV7-9 | CASSLDRGLGANYGYTF | TGTGCCAGCAGCTTAGATCGAGGGTTGGGAGCTAACTATGGCTACACCTTC
- | TRBJ1-2 | - | TRBV19 | CASSITRGSGYTF | TGTGCCAGTAGTATAACCCGGGGTTCTGGCTACACCTTC
- | TRBJ1-2 | TRBD1 | TRBV9 | CASSASHRGRDGYTF | TGTGCCAGCAGCGCCTCCCACAGGGGCCGAGATGGCTACACCTTC
- | TRBJ1-6 | - | TRBV19 | CASSTSGQPNSPLHF | TGTGCCAGTAGTACCTCAGGACAGCCTAATTCACCCCTCCACTTT
- | TRBJ2-7 | - | TRBV7-2 | CASSFTDELAYEQYF | TGTGCCAGCAGCTTTACAGACGAATTAGCCTACGAGCAGTACTTC
- | TRBJ1-5 | - | TRBV4-2 | CASSQDLGGGQPQHF | TGTGCCAGCAGCCAAGATTTGGGCGGGGGTCAGCCCCAGCATTTT
once | TRBJ2-4 | TRBD2 | TRBV6-1 | CASSARFPASGGAKNIQYF | TGTGCCAGCAGTGCCCGATTCCCCGCTAGCGGGGGAGCCAAAAACATTCAGTACTTC
- | TRBJ1-1 | TRBD1 | TRBV9 | CASSILQGIGTEAFF | TGTGCCAGCAGCATATTACAGGGGATCGGCACTGAAGCTTTCTTT
few | TRBJ1-1 | TRBD1 | TRBV7-8 | CASSSWQGAVGGTEAFF | TGTGCCAGCAGCTCATGGCAGGGGGCAGTAGGGGGCACTGAAGCTTTCTTT
- | TRBJ1-2 | TRBD1 | TRBV5-6 | CASSQTGGYGYTF | TGTGCCAGCAGCCAGACAGGGGGCTATGGCTACACCTTC
- | TRBJ2-5 | TRBD2 | TRBV27 | CASSFRGEETQYF | TGTGCCAGCAGTTTCCGGGGGGAAGAGACCCAGTACTTC
- | TRBJ2-7 | TRBD1 | TRBV6-1 | CATSGQSYEQYF | TGTGCCACCTCGGGACAGTCCTACGAGCAGTACTTC
- | TRBJ2-2 | TRBD1 | TRBV10-3 | CATSDRSNTGELFF | TGTGCCACGTCGGACAGGTCGAACACCGGGGAGCTGTTTTTT
- | TRBJ2-1 | - | TRBV27 | CASSTTSPRYNEQFF | TGTGCCAGCAGCACCACTAGCCCAAGGTACAATGAGCAGTTCTTC
- | TRBJ2-7 | TRBD1 | TRBV6-6 | CASSYTGGGRSYEQYF | TGTGCCAGCAGTTATACAGGGGGCGGAAGGTCGTACGAGCAGTACTTC
- | TRBJ2-2 | - | TRBV11-2 | CASSYDGLVNGELFF | TGTGCCAGCAGCTACGATGGACTGGTTAACGGGGAGCTGTTTTTT
- | TRBJ2-1 | - | TRBV27 | CASSLIAGRDDEQFF | TGTGCCAGCAGTTTAATAGCCGGTCGGGATGATGAGCAGTTCTTC
- | TRBJ2-1 | TRBD2 | TRBV7-8 | CASSLELAVGMNEQFF | TGTGCCAGCAGCTTAGAGCTAGCGGTTGGGATGAATGAGCAGTTCTTC
- | TRBJ2-5 | TRBD2 | TRBV13 | CASSHRTSGGEETQYF | TGTGCCAGCAGCCATCGGACTAGCGGGGGGGAAGAGACCCAGTACTTC
- | TRBJ1-1 | - | TRBV19 | CASTPPRGRNTEAFF | TGTGCCAGTACCCCCCCTCGGGGTAGGAACACTGAAGCTTTCTTT
once | TRBJ2-1 | TRBD2 | TRBV7-2 | CASSLAWAQGGGVLYNEQFF | TGTGCCAGCAGCTTAGCCTGGGCTCAAGGCGGGGGGGTTCTCTACAATGAGCAGTTCTTC
- | TRBJ2-7 | - | TRBV7-6 | CASSLSYGGGLEQYF | TGTGCCAGCAGCTTATCGTACGGGGGTGGACTCGAGCAGTACTTC
- | TRBJ1-5 | TRBD1 | TRBV4-1 | CASSPDGQGKNQPQHF | TGCGCCAGCAGCCCAGACGGACAGGGTAAGAATCAGCCCCAGCATTTT
- | TRBJ1-2 | TRBD1 | TRBV5-1 | CASSSDRGSGKGYTF | TGCGCCAGCAGCTCCGACAGGGGCTCAGGGAAAGGCTACACCTTC